This TCR beta chain was recovered during a study of control samples from healthy donors and cancer patients. Trimming left V 8 bases short and J 3 bases short, with 8 bases between. This CDR3 comprises 12 residues. The germline V gene has CDR1 LNHDA and CDR2 SQIVND (reference sequence). This table comes from immunoSEQ multiplex PCR, and its TCRdb copy is limited to in-frame clones, with some not included. Of about 170,000 clones in the sample, about nine tenths were seen once. The source is a woman in her 30s in good health. J is TRBJ1-5 and V is TRBV19; unclear D gene. Material for sequencing was blood. The CDR3 protein is CASRFPNQPQHF. CDR3 nucleotide sequence: TGTGCCAGTCGGTTTCCCAATCAGCCCCAGCATTTT.